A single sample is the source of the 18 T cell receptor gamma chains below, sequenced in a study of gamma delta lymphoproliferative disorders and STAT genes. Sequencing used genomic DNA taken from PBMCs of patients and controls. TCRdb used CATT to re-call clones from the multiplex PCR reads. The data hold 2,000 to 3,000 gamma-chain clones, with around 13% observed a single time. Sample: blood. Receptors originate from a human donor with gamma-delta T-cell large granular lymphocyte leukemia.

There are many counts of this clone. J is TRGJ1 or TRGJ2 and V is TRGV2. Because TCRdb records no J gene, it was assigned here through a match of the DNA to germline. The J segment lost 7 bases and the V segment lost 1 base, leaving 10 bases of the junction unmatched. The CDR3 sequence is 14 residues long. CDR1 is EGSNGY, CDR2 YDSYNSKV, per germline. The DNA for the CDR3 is TGTGCCACCTGGGACGGCAGCGAGGTGTATAAGAAACTCTTT. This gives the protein CATWDGSEVYKKLF.

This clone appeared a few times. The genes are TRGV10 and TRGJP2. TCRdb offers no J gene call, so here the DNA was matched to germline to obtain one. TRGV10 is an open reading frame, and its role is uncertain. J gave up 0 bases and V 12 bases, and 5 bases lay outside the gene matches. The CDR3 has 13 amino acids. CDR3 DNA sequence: TGTGCTGCATCTAATAGTAGTGATTGGATCAAGACGTTT. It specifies CAASNSSDWIKTF.

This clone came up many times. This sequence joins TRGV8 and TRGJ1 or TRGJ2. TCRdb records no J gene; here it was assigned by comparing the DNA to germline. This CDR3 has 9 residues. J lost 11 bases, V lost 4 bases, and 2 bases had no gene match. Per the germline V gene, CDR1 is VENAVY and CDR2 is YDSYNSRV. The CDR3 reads CATWEEKLF. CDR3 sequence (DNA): TGTGCCACCTGGGAGGAGAAACTCTTT.

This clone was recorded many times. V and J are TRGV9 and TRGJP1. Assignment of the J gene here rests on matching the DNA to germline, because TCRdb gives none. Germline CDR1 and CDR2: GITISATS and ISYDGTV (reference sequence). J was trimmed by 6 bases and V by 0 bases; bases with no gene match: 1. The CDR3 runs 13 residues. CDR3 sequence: CALWEVPGWFKIF. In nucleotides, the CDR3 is TGTGCCTTGTGGGAGGTGCCTGGTTGGTTCAAGATATTT.

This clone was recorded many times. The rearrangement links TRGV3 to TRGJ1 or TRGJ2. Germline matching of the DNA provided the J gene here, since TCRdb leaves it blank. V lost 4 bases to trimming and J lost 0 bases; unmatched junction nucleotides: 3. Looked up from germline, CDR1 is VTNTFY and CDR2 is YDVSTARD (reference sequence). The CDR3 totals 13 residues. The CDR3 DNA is TGTGCCACCTGGGAGGCGAATTATTATAAGAAACTCTTT. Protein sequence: CATWEANYYKKLF.

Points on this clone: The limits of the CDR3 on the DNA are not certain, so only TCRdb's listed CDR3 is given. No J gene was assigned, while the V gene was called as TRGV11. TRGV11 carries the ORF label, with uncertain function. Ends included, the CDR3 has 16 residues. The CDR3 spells CTTVPAGSPDYYKKLF.

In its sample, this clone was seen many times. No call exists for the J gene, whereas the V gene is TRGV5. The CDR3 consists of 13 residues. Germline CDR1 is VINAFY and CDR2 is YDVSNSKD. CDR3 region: CATWIPNYYKKLF. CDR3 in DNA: TGTGCCACCTGGATTCCGAATTATTATAAGAAACTATTT.

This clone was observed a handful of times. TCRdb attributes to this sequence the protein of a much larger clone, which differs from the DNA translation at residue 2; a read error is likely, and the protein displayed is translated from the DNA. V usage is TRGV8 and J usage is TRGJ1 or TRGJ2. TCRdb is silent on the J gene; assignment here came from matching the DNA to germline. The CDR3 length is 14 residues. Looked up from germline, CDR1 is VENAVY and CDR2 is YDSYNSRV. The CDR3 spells CTTWDAGVYYKKLF. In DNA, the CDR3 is TGTACCACCTGGGATGCGGGGGTTTATTATAAGAAACTCTTT.

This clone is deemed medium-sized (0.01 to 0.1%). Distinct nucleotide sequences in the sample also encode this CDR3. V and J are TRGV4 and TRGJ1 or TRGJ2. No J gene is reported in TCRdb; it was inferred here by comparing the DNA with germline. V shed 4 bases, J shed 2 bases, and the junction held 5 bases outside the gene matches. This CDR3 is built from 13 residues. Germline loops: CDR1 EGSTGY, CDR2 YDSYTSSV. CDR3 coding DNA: TGTGCCACCTGGGACGTCGATTATTATAAGAAACTCTTT. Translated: CATWDVDYYKKLF.

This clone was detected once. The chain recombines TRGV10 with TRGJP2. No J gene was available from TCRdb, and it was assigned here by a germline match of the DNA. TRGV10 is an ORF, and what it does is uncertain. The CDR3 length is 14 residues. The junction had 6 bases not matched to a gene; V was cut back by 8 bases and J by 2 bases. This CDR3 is CAAWDSSSDWIKTF. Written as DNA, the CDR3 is TGTGCTGCGTGGGATTCAAGTAGTGATTGGATCAAGACGTTT.

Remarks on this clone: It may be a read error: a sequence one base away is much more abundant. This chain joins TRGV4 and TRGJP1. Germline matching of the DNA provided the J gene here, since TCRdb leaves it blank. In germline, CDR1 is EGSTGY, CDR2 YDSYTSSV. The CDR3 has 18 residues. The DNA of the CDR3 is TGTGCCACCTGGGATGGGCTTATTGGAGATACCACTGATTGGTTCAAGATATTT. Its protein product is CATWDGLIGDTTDWFKIF.

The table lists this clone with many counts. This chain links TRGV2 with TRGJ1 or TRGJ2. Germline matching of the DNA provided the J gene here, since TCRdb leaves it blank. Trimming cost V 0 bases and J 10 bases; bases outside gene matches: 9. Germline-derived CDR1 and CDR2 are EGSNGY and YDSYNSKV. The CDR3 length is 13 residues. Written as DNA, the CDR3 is TGTGCCACCTGGGACGGGCCAGGTTCCAAGAAACTCTTT. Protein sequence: CATWDGPGSKKLF.

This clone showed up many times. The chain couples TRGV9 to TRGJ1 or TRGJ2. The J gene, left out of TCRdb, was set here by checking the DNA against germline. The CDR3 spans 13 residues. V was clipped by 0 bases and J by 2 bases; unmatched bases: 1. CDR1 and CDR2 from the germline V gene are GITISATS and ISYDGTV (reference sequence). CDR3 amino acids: CALWEVDYYKKLF. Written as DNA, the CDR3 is TGTGCCTTGTGGGAGGTGGATTATTATAAGAAACTCTTT.

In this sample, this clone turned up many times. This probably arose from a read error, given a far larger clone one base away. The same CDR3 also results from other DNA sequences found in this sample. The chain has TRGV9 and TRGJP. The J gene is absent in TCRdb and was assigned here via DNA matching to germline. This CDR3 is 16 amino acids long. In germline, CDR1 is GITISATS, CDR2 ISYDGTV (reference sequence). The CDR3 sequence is CALWEVEELGKKIKVF. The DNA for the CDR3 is TGTGCCTTGTGGGAGGTGGAAGAGTTGGGCAAGAAAATCAAGGTATTT.

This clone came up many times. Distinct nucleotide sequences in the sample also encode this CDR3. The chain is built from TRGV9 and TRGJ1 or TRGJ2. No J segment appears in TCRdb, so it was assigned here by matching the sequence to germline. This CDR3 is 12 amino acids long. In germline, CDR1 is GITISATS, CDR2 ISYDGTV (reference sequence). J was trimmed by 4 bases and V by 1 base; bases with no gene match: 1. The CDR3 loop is CALWEVYYKKLF. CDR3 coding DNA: TGTGCCTTGTGGGAGGTCTATTATAAGAAACTCTTT.

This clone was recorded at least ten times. The DNA for the CDR3 is TGTGCCACCTGGGAGGATACCACTGGTTGGTTCAAGATATTT. Amino acids: CATWEDTTGWFKIF. The rearrangement uses TRGV5 and TRGJP1. TCRdb is silent on the J gene; assignment here came from matching the DNA to germline. Germline loops: CDR1 VINAFY, CDR2 YDVSNSKD. The CDR3 length is 14 residues. The V and J ends lost 4 bases and 0 bases, in that order; junction bases with no gene match: 2.

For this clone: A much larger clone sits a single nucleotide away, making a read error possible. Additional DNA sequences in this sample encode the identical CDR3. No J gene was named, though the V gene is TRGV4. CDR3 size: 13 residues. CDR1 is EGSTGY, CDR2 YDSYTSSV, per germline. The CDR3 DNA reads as TGTGCCACCTGGGATGGGCCAAGATATAAGAAACTTTTT. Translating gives CATWDGPRYKKLF.

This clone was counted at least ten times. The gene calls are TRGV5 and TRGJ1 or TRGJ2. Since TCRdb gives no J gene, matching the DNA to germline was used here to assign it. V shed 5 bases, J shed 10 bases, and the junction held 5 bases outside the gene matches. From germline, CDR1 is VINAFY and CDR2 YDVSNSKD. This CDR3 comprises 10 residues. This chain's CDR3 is CATWVWKKLF. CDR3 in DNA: TGTGCCACCTGGGTTTGGAAGAAACTCTTT.